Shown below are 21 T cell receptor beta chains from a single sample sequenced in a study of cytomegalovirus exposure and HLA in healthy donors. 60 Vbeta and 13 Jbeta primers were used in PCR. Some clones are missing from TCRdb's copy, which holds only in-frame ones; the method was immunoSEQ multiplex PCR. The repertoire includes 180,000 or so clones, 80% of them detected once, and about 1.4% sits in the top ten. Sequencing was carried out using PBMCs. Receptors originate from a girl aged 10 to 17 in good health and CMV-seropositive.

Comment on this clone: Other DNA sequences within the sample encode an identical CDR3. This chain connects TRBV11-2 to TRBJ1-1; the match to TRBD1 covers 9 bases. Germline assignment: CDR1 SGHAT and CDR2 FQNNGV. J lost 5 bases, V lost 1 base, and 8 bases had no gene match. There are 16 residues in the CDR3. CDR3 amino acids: CASSLGWGTGRTEAFF. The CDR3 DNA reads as TGTGCCAGCAGCTTAGGGTGGGGGACAGGGCGGACTGAAGCTTTCTTT.

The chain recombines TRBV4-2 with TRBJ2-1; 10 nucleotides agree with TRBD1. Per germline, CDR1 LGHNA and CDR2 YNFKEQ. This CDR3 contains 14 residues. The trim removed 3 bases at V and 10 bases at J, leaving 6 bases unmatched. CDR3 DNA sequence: TGTGCCAGCAGCCAGAGGACAGGGGGTGGAGAGCAGTTCTTC. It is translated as CASSQRTGGGEQFF.

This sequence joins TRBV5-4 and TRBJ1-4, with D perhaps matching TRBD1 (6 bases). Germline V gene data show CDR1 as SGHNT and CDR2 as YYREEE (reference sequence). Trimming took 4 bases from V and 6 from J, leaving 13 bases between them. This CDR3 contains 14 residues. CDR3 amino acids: CASSHMGADEKLFF. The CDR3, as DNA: TGTGCCAGCAGCCACATGGGGGCGGATGAAAAACTGTTTTTT.

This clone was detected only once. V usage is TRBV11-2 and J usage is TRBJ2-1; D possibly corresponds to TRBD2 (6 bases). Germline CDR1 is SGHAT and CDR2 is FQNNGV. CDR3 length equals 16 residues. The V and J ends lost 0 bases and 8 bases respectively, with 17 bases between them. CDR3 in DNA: TGTGCCAGCAGCTTAGATTTAAGGGGAGGAAGCGATGAGCAGTTCTTC. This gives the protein CASSLDLRGGSDEQFF.

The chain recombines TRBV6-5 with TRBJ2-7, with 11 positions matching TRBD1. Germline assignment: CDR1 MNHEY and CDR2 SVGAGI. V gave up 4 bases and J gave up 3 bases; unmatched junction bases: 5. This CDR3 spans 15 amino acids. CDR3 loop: CASSSPGQGDYEQYF. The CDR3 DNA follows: TGTGCCAGCAGTTCCCCGGGACAGGGGGACTACGAGCAGTACTTC.

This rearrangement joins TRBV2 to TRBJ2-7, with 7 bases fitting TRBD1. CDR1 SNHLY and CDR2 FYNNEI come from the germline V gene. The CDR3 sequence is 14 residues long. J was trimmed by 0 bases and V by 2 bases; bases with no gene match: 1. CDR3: CASSEQGVSYEQYF. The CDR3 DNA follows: TGTGCCAGCAGTGAACAGGGGGTCTCCTACGAGCAGTACTTC.

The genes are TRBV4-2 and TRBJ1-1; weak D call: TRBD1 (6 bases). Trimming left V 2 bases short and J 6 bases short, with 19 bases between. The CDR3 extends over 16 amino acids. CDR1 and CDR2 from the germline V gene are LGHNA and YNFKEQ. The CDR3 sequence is CASSQYMGARMPEAFF. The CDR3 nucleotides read TGTGCCAGCAGCCAATACATGGGGGCGAGGATGCCTGAAGCTTTCTTT.

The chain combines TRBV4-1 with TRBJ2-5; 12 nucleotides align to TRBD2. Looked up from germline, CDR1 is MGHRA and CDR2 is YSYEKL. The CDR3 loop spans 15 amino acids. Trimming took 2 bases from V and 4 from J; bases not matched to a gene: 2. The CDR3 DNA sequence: TGCGCCAGCAGCCAACTGGGACTAGCGGGAGAGACCCAGTACTTC. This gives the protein CASSQLGLAGETQYF.

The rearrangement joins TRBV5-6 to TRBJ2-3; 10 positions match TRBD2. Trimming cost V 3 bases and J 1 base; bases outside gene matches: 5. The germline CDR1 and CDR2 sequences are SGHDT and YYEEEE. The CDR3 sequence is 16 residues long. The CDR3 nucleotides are TGTGCCAGCAGCTACGGACTAGCGGAGGGCACAGATACGCAGTATTTT. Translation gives CASSYGLAEGTDTQYF.

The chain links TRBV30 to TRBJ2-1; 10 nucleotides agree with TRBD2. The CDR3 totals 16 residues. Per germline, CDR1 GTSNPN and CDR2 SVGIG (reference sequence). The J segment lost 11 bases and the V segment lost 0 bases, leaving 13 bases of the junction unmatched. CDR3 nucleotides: TGTGCCTGGAGTGTACGCTTCCTAGCGGGAGACGTACAGCAGTTCTTC. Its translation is CAWSVRFLAGDVQQFF.

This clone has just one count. CDR3 amino acids: CASSTTGGSNQPQHF. As DNA, the CDR3 is TGTGCCAGTAGTACTACAGGGGGAAGCAATCAGCCCCAGCATTTT. V usage is TRBV19 and J usage is TRBJ1-5, with 8 bases fitting TRBD1. The CDR3 covers 15 residues. CDR1 and CDR2 from the germline V gene are LNHDA and SQIVND (reference sequence). The V gene end was trimmed by 4 bases and the J gene end by 1 base; junction bases not matched to a gene: 3.

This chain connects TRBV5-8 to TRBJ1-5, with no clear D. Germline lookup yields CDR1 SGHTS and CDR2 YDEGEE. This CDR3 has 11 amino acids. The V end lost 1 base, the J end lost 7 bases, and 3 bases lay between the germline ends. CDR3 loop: CASSLIQPQHF. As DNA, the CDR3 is TGTGCCAGCAGCTTGATACAGCCCCAGCATTTT.

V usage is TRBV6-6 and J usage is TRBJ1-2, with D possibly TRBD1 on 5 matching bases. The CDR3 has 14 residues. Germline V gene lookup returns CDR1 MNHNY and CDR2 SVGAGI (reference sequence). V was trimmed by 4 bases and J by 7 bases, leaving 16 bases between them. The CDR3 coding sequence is TGTGCCAGCAGTTCCCTGACAGAGGCCGGTGGCTACACCTTC. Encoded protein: CASSSLTEAGGYTF.

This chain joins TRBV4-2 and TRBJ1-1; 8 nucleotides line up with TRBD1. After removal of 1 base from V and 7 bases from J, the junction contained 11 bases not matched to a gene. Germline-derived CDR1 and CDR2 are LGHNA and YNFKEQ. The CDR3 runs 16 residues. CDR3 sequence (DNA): TGTGCCAGCAGCCAAGGGTATGGACAGGGAGGGATTGAAGCTTTCTTT. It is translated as CASSQGYGQGGIEAFF.

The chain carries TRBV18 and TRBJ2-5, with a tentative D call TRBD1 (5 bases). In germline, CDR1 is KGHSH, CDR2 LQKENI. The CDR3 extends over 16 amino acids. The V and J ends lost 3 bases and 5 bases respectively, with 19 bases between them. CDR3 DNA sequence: TGTGCCAGCTCACCTCAGGACACGCTCGGACGGGAGACCCAGTACTTC. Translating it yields CASSPQDTLGRETQYF.

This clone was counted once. The CDR3 sequence: CAWTGQSNEKLFF. The DNA of the CDR3 is TGTGCCTGGACGGGACAAAGTAATGAAAAACTGTTTTTT. V is TRBV30 and J is TRBJ1-4, with D tentatively TRBD1 (6 bases). V shed 4 bases and J shed 4 bases, with 10 bases lying between them. Germline V gene lookup returns CDR1 GTSNPN and CDR2 SVGIG (reference sequence). The CDR3 contains 13 residues.

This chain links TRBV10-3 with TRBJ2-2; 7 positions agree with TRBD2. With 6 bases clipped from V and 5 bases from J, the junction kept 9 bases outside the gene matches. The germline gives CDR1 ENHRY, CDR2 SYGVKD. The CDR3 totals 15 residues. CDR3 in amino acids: CAISFREAGTGELFF. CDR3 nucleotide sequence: TGTGCCATCAGCTTCCGGGAGGCGGGGACCGGGGAGCTGTTTTTT.

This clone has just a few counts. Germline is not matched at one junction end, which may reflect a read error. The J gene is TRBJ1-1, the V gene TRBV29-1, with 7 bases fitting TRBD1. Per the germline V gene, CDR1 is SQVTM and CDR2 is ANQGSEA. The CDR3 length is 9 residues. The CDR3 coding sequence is TGCAGCGTTGCCGGGGACAGACTCTTT. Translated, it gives CSVAGDRLF.

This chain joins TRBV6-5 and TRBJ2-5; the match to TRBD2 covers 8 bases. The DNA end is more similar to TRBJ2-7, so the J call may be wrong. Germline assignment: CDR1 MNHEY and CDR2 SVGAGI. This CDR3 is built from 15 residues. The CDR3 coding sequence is TGTGCCAGCAGTTCCTCAACTAGCGGCTCCTACGAGCAGTACTTC. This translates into CASSSSTSGSYEQYF.

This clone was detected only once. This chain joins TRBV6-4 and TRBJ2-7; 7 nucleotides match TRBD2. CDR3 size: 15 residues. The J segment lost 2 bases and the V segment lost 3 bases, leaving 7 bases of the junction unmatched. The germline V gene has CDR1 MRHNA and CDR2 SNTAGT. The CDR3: CASSEASGQTYEQYF. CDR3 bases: TGTGCCAGCAGTGAGGCTAGCGGTCAAACCTACGAGCAGTACTTC.

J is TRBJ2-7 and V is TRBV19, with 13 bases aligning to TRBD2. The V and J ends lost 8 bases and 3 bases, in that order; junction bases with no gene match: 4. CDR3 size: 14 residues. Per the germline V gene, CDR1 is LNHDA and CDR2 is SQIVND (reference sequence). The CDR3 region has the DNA TGTGCCAGTGCGTGGACTAGCGGGAGCTACGAGCAGTACTTC. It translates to CASAWTSGSYEQYF.